These 17 T cell receptor beta chains originate from one sample sequenced in a study of early T cells in non-severe SARS-CoV-2 infection. TCRdb re-called the 5' RACE reads through MiXCR, storing one row per CDR3 protein. The sample records roughly 48,000 distinct CDR3 sequences, 6.5% to 9% being singletons. The specimen sequenced was whole blood. These receptors were taken from an adult who was a healthcare worker with PCR-confirmed SARS-CoV-2 infection or an uninfected control (not recorded which).

The chain links TRBV10-3 to TRBJ2-5, with 7 bases lining up with TRBD2. CDR1 ENHRY and CDR2 SYGVKD come from the germline V gene. The CDR3 runs to 12 residues. V lost 6 bases, J lost 2 bases, and 0 bases stayed unmatched. This CDR3 is CAIRGLQETQYF. For the CDR3, the DNA is TGTGCCATCAGGGGACTACAAGAGACCCAGTACTTC.

The sample holds many counts of this clonotype. The chain links TRBV9 to TRBJ1-1, with a possible D match to TRBD1 (5 bases). V was pared by 3 bases and J by 6 bases, with 12 bases between. The V gene's germline CDR1 is SGDLS and CDR2 YYNGEE. The CDR3 length is 13 residues. The CDR3 region is CASSGAQGAEAFF. Here the CDR3 DNA reads TGTGCCAGCAGCGGGGCGCAGGGCGCTGAAGCTTTCTTT.

This clonotype was found many times. The chain links TRBV7-2 to TRBJ2-1, with 14 bases lining up with TRBD2. This CDR3 has 17 amino acids. Germline V gene sequence: CDR1 SGHTA, CDR2 FQGNSA. V dropped 0 bases and J dropped 7; count of bases not matched to a gene: 5. CDR3 bases: TGTGCCAGCAGCTTAGCCAGGACTAGCGGGAGGAAAAATGAGCAGTTCTTC. This encodes CASSLARTSGRKNEQFF.

The V call is TRBV29-1, the J call TRBJ1-6, with D perhaps TRBD1 (6 bases). Looked up from germline, CDR1 is SQVTM and CDR2 is ANQGSEA. This CDR3 region has 15 residues. V shed 6 bases and J shed 7 bases, with 19 bases lying between them. The CDR3 DNA follows: TGCAGCGTCCAAGAGGGGGGAGTAGGGAATTCACCCCTCCACTTT. It codes for CSVQEGGVGNSPLHF.

This clonotype was recorded many times. This chain links TRBV18 with TRBJ2-3, with 11 nucleotides matching TRBD2. The junction had 5 bases not matched to a gene; V was cut back by 1 base and J by 5 bases. Germline CDR1 is KGHSH and CDR2 is LQKENI. The CDR3 contains 16 residues. The CDR3 reads CASSPRSSGGQDTQYF. The DNA of the CDR3 is TGTGCCAGCTCACCACGGTCTAGCGGGGGGCAAGATACGCAGTATTTT.

This clonotype was found many times. The chain combines TRBV20-1 with TRBJ2-7, with a possible D match to TRBD1 (6 bases). Germline V lookup: CDR1 DFQATT, CDR2 SNEGSKA (reference sequence). The CDR3 loop spans 15 amino acids. V was shortened by 0 bases and J by 2 bases, with 14 bases between the two germline ends. The CDR3 DNA reads TGCAGTGCTAGAGATAGGGGGACCCTAACCTACGAGCAGTACTTC. Protein product: CSARDRGTLTYEQYF.

This clonotype was seen repeatedly, ten times or more. The rearrangement links TRBV5-1 to TRBJ1-3; the D is unclear. CDR1 SGHRS and CDR2 YFSETQ come from the germline V gene. CDR3 size: 15 residues. The germline V and J ends were trimmed by 4 bases and 4 bases, with 15 bases remaining between them. The CDR3 nucleotides are TGCGCCAGCAGCCATCTACCGGGCGGAGGAAACACCATATATTTT. Residues: CASSHLPGGGNTIYF. Full variable domain (rest looked up from reference TRBV5-1 and TRBJ1-3): KAGVTQTPRYLIKTRGQQVTLSCSPISGHRSVSWYQQTPGQGLQFLFEYFSETQRNKGNFPGRFSGRQFSNSRSEMNVSTLELGDSALYLCASSHLPGGGNTIYFGEGSWLTVV.

As regards this clonotype: At one end the junction does not follow the germline gene, possibly because of a read error. This chain connects TRBV29-1 to TRBJ2-5; D is undetermined. The CDR3 runs to 10 residues. Germline CDR1 SQVTM, CDR2 ANQGSEA. This chain's CDR3 is CSVENSQLVF. In nucleotides, the CDR3 is TGCAGCGTTGAAAACAGTCAGTTAGTCTTC.

The chain recombines TRBV10-3 with TRBJ1-6; D is ambiguous. There are 12 residues in the CDR3. Looked up from germline, CDR1 is ENHRY and CDR2 is SYGVKD. The ends were cut back, 4 bases at V and 6 bases at J, with 4 bases in the middle. CDR3 amino acids: CAISGANSPLHF. CDR3 bases: TGTGCCATCAGTGGGGCTAATTCACCCCTCCACTTT.

This clonotype was detected only a few times. This chain uses TRBV28 with TRBJ2-7; maybe TRBD2 (5 bases). CDR3 size: 14 residues. V shed 5 bases and J shed 4 bases, with 15 bases lying between them. Germline values: CDR1 MDHEN, CDR2 SYDVKM. The CDR3 DNA reads TGTGCCAGCAGTCCGTGGGAGAAAATGTACGAGCAGTACTTC. This sequence encodes CASSPWEKMYEQYF.

This clonotype came up a few times. V gene TRBV29-1 combines with J gene TRBJ1-1, with 9 positions matching TRBD1. The CDR3 runs 13 residues. The J segment lost 0 bases and the V segment lost 7 bases, leaving 3 bases of the junction unmatched. Germline V gene data show CDR1 as SQVTM and CDR2 as ANQGSEA. The CDR3: CSDGQGMNTEAFF. The CDR3 nucleotides are TGCAGCGATGGACAGGGGATGAACACTGAAGCTTTCTTT.

The rearrangement joins TRBV12-3 or TRBV12-4 to TRBJ1-1; a weak D match, TRBD1 (6 bases). The CDR3 loop spans 12 amino acids. V gave up 5 bases and J gave up 7 bases, with 11 bases separating them. CDR3 sequence reads: CASSNGQLEAFF. CDR3 nucleotide sequence: TGTGCCAGCAGTAATGGACAGCTTGAAGCTTTCTTT.

This clonotype was seen at least ten times. The chain employs TRBV7-3 and TRBJ2-1; a weak D match, TRBD1 (5 bases). This CDR3 is 15 amino acids long. Per germline, CDR1 SGHTA and CDR2 FQGTGA. V was shortened by 1 base and J by 4 bases, with 11 bases between the two germline ends. This CDR3 is CASSLNVGVYNEQFF. The CDR3, as DNA: TGTGCCAGCAGCTTAAATGTAGGGGTTTACAATGAGCAGTTCTTC.

Remarks on this clonotype: One end of the junction varies from germline; a read error may be responsible. This chain's CDR3 is CVSSLGSGGIYEQYF. CDR3 in DNA: TGTGTCAGCAGTTTAGGCTCAGGGGGTATCTACGAGCAGTACTTC. This chain connects TRBV27 to TRBJ2-7; TRBD1 matches 7 bases. Germline V gene lookup returns CDR1 MNHEY and CDR2 SMNVEV (reference sequence). The CDR3 totals 15 residues.

CDR3 sequence: CASSLRGGGRAAETQYF. The CDR3 DNA reads as TGTGCCAGCAGCTTAAGGGGAGGCGGGAGGGCCGCGGAGACCCAGTACTTC. The J gene is TRBJ2-5, the V gene TRBV7-8; 9 nucleotides match TRBD2. The CDR3 contains 17 residues. V gave up 2 bases and J gave up 5 bases; unmatched junction bases: 12. Germline V gene data show CDR1 as SGHVS and CDR2 as FQNEAQ.

This clonotype was counted between two and nine times. The chain joins TRBV7-2 to TRBJ2-2; 8 positions agree with TRBD2. The CDR3 spans 15 residues. Germline CDR1 and CDR2: SGHTA and FQGNSA. With 5 bases clipped from V and 1 base from J, the junction kept 3 bases outside the gene matches. The CDR3: CASSPGGGNTGELFF. As DNA, the CDR3 is TGTGCCAGCAGCCCCGGGGGGGGGAACACCGGGGAGCTGTTTTTT.

The chain has TRBV7-9 and TRBJ2-3; possible D gene TRBD2, 7 bases. Germline V CDR1 and CDR2: SEHNR, FQNEAQ (reference sequence). V shed 4 bases and J shed 1 base, with 12 bases lying between them. CDR3 length: 15 amino acids. CDR3 sequence (DNA): TGTGCCAGCAGCTGGCGGGGGCGCGGCACAGATACGCAGTATTTT. Translated: CASSWRGRGTDTQYF.